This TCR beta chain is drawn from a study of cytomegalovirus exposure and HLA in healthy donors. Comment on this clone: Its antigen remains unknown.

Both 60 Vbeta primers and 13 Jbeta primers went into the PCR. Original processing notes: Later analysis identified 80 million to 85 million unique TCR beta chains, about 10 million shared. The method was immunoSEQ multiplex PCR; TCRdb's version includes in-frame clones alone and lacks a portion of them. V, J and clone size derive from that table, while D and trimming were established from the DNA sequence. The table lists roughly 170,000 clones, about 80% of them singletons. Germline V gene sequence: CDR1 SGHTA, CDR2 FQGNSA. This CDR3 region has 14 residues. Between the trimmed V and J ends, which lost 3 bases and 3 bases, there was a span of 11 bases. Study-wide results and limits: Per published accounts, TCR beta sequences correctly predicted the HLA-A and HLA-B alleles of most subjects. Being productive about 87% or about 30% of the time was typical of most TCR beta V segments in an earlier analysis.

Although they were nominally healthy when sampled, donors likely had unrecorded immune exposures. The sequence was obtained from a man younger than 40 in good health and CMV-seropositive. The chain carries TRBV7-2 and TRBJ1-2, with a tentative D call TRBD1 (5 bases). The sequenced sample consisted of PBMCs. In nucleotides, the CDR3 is TGTGCCAGCAGCTTCGATGGGGGGGACTATGGCTACACCTTC. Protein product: CASSFDGGDYGYTF.